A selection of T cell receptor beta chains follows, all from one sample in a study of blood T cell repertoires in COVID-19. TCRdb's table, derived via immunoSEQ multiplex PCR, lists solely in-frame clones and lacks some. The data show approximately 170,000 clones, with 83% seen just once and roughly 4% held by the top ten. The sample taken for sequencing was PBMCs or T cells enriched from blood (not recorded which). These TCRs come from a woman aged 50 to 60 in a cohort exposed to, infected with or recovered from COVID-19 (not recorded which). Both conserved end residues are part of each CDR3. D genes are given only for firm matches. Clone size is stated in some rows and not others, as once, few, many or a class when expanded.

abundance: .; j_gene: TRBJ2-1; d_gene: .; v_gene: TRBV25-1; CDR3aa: CASSESFYNEQFF; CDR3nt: TGTGCCAGCAGTGAATCTTTTTACAATGAGCAGTTCTTC
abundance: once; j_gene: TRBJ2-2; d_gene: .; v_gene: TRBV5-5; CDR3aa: CASLGLLNGELFF; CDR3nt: TGTGCCAGTCTGGGCCTACTCAATGGGGAGCTGTTTTTT
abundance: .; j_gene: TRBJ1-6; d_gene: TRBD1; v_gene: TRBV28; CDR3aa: CASSLDRGSPLHF; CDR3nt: TGTGCCAGCAGCCTTGACAGGGGTTCACCCCTCCACTTT
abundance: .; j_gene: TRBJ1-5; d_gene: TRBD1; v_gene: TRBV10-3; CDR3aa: CAISESKQGQGNQPQHF; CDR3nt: TGTGCCATCAGTGAGTCGAAACAGGGACAGGGAAATCAGCCCCAGCATTTT
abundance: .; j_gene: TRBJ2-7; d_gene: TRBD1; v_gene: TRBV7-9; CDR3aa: CASSLALRGSYEQYF; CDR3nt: TGTGCCAGCAGCTTAGCGCTCAGGGGGTCCTACGAGCAGTACTTC
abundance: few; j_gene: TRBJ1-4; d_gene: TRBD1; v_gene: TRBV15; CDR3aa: CATSRARTGGEKLFF; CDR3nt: TGTGCCACCAGCAGAGCTAGGACAGGGGGCGAAAAACTGTTTTTT
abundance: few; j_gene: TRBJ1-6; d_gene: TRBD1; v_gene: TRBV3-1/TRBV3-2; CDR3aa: CASSLTGAVGSPLHF; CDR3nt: TGTGCCAGCAGCCTAACAGGGGCTGTGGGGTCACCCCTCCACTTT
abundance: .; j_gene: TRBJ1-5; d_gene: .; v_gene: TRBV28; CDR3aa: CASSQPGIGPQHF; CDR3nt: TGTGCCAGCAGTCAGCCGGGAATTGGGCCCCAGCATTTT
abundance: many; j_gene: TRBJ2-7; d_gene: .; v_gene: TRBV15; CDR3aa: CATSRDWQNYEQYF; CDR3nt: TGTGCCACCAGCAGAGATTGGCAGAACTACGAGCAGTACTTC
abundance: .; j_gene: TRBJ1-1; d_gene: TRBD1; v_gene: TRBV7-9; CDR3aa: CASSYGQGEAFF; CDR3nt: TGTGCCAGCAGTTATGGACAGGGTGAAGCTTTCTTT
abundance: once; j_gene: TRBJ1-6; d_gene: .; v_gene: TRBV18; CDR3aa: CASSPLGPGSSPLHF; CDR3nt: TGTGCCAGCTCACCACTCGGACCGGGGTCATCACCCCTCCACTTT
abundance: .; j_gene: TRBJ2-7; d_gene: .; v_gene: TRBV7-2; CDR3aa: CASSLAGGEWNEQYF; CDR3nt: TGTGCCAGCAGCTTAGCAGGAGGGGAATGGAACGAGCAGTACTTC
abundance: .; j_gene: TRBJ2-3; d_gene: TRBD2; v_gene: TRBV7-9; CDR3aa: CASSSGLAGRSDTQYF; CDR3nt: TGTGCCAGCAGCTCCGGACTAGCGGGAAGATCAGATACGCAGTATTTT
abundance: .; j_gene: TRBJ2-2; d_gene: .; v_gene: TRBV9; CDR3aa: CASSPRGGVNTGELFF; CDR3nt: TGTGCCAGCAGCCCTCGGGGCGGGGTGAACACCGGGGAGCTGTTTTTT
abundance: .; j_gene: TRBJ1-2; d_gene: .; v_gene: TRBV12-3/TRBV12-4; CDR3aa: CASSLEQSYGYTF; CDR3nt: TGTGCCAGCAGTTTAGAACAGAGCTATGGCTACACCTTC
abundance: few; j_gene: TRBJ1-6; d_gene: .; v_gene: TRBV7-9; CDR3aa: CASSPGGQNSPLHF; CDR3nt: TGTGCCAGCAGCCCGGGGGGGCAGAATTCACCCCTCCACTTT
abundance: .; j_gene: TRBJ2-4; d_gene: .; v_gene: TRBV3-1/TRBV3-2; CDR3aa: CASSQEPPTLAKNIQYF; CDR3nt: TGTGCCAGCAGCCAAGAACCCCCCACTCTAGCCAAAAACATTCAGTACTTC
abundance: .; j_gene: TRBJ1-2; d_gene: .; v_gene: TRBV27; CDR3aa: CASSRQAGQNYGYTF; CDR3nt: TGTGCCAGCAGCCGCCAGGCCGGACAGAACTATGGCTACACCTTC
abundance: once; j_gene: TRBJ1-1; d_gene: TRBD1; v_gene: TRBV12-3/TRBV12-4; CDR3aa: CASRTGYLAFF; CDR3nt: TGTGCCAGCAGGACAGGGTACCTAGCTTTCTTT
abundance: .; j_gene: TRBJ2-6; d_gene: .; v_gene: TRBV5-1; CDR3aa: CASSLYSGGGNGGANVLTF; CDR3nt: TGCGCCAGCAGCTTATATTCGGGCGGAGGCAATGGTGGGGCCAACGTCCTGACTTTC
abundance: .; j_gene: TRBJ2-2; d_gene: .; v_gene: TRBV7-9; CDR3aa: CASSIDSGELFF; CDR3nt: TGTGCCAGCAGTATAGACAGCGGGGAGCTGTTTTTT
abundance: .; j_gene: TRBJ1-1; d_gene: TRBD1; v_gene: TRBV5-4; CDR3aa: CASSLAGTGSTEAFF; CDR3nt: TGTGCCAGCAGCTTGGCCGGGACAGGCAGCACTGAAGCTTTCTTT
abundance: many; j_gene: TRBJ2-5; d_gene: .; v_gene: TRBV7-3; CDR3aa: CASSLTLAETQYF; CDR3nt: TGTGCCAGCAGCTTAACGCTCGCGGAGACCCAGTACTTC
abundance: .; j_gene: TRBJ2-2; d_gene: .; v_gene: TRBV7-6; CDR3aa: CASSLRTVNTGELFF; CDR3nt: TGTGCCAGCAGCTTAAGGACAGTAAACACCGGGGAGCTGTTTTTT
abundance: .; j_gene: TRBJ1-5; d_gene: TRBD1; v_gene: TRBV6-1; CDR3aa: CASSEGLGTDQPQHF; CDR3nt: TGTGCCAGCAGTGAAGGTTTAGGGACAGATCAGCCCCAGCATTTT
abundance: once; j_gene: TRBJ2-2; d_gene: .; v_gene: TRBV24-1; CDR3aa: CATSKRGTEYTGELFF; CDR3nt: TGTGCCACCAGCAAACGCGGGACAGAGTACACCGGGGAGCTGTTTTTT
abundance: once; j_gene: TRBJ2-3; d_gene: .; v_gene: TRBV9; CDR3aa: CASSAPLGVGRADTQYF; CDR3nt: TGTGCCAGCAGCGCACCACTCGGGGTGGGAAGGGCAGATACGCAGTATTTT
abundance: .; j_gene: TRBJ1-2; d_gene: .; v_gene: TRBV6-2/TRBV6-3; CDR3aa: CASSRQGSYGYTF; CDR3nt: TGTGCCAGCAGTCGCCAGGGGTCCTATGGCTACACCTTC
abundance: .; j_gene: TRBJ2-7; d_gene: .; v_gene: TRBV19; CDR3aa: CASSQGGIYEQYF; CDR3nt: TGTGCCAGTAGTCAGGGGGGAATCTACGAGCAGTACTTC
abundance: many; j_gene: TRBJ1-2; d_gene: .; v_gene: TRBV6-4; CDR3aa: CASSDSSQGHGYTF; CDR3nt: TGTGCCAGCAGTGACTCGAGTCAGGGCCATGGCTACACCTTC
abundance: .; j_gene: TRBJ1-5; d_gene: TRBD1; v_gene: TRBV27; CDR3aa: CAIPFRGQVFSEPQHF; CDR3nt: TGTGCCATCCCTTTCCGGGGACAGGTTTTTTCTGAGCCCCAGCATTTT
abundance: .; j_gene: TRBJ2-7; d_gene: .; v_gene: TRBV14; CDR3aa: CASSQDLAGKVYEQYF; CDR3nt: TGTGCCAGCAGCCAAGATCTGGCAGGGAAGGTCTACGAGCAGTACTTC
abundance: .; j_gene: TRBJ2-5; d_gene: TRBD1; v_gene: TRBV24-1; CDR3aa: CATSDPRPTGGETQYF; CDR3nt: TGTGCCACCAGTGACCCAAGGCCTACAGGGGGAGAGACCCAGTACTTC
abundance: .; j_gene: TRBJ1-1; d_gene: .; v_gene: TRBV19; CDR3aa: CASSIGATTEAFF; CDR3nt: TGTGCCAGTAGTATAGGGGCGACCACTGAAGCTTTCTTT
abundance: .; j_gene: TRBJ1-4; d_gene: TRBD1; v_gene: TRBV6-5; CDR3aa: CASSYSAGGEGKLFF; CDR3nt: TGTGCCAGCAGTTACTCGGCAGGGGGAGAGGGAAAACTGTTTTTT
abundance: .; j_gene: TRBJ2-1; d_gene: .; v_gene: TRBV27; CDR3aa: CASRSGGGGGDEQFF; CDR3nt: TGTGCCAGCAGGAGTGGGGGCGGGGGCGGGGATGAGCAGTTCTTC
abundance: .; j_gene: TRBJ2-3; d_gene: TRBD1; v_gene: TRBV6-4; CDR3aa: CASRATGSSTDTQYF; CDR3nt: TGTGCCAGCAGGGCGACAGGGTCGTCGACAGATACGCAGTATTTT
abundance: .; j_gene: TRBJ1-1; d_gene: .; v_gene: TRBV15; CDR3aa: CATSRARGNTEAFF; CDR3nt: TGTGCCACCAGCAGAGCCAGGGGGAACACTGAAGCTTTCTTT
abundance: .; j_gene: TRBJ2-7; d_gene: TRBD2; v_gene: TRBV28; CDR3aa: CASSSGGSSYEQYF; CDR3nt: TGTGCCAGCAGCTCTGGCGGGAGTTCCTACGAGCAGTACTTC
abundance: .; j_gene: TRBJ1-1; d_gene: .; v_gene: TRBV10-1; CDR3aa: CASSESAGLVTTEAFF; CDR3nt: TGCGCCAGCAGTGAGTCCGCGGGGTTGGTGACGACTGAAGCTTTCTTT
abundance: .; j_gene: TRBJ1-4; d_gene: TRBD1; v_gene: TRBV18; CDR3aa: CASSLSGGNEKLFF; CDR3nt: TGTGCCAGCTCACTGTCAGGGGGTAATGAAAAACTGTTTTTT
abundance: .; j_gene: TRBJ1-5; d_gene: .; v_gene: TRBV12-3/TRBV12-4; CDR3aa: CASSSGQPQHF; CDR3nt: TGTGCCAGCAGTTCAGGCCAGCCCCAGCATTTT
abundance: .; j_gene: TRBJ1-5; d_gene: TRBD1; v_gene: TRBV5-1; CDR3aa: CASSLRPGTGGNQPQHF; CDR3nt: TGCGCCAGCAGCTTACGCCCCGGGACAGGGGGCAATCAGCCCCAGCATTTT